The 23 T cell receptor beta chains reported below all come from one sample, sequenced in a study of cytomegalovirus exposure and HLA in healthy donors. 60 Vbeta and 13 Jbeta primers were used in PCR. Here immunoSEQ multiplex PCR was the method, and the copy in TCRdb shows in-frame clones only, minus some. The table shows 210,000 or so clones, with 70% to 90% occurring only once. What was sequenced was PBMCs. These receptor sequences come from a human donor in good health.

The rearrangement joins TRBV5-1 to TRBJ2-1; 8 nucleotides line up with TRBD2. The germline CDR1 and CDR2 sequences are SGHRS and YFSETQ. V shed 0 bases and J 4 bases; nucleotides not matched to a gene: 3. The CDR3 consists of 15 residues. CDR3 loop: CASSLGSSGYNEQFF. DNA for the CDR3: TGCGCCAGCAGCTTGGGCTCTAGCGGGTACAATGAGCAGTTCTTC.

V usage is TRBV6-1 and J usage is TRBJ1-5; 7 bases map to TRBD1. V trimming: 1 base; J trimming: 6 bases; junction bases outside the gene matches: 6. The CDR3 runs to 15 residues. Germline V gives CDR1 MNHNS, CDR2 SASEGT. CDR3 in DNA: TGTGCCAGCAGTGAAGACAGGGGAAAGGTTCAGCCCCAGCATTTT. Translated, it gives CASSEDRGKVQPQHF.

The chain couples TRBV5-4 to TRBJ2-5; TRBD2 agrees at 7 bases. Trimming at V came to 4 bases and at J to 3 bases, leaving 6 bases not matched to a gene. In germline, CDR1 is SGHNT, CDR2 YYREEE (reference sequence). The CDR3 length is 14 residues. For the CDR3, the DNA is TGTGCCAGCAGCCCGGGGGGAGGGGAAGAGACCCAGTACTTC. This codes for CASSPGGGEETQYF.

The chain has TRBV28 and TRBJ1-2; TRBD1 aligns across 9 bases. After removal of 7 bases from V and 8 bases from J, the junction contained 11 bases not matched to a gene. The CDR3 is made up of 14 amino acids. CDR1 is MDHEN, CDR2 SYDVKM, per germline. The CDR3 sequence is CASTTPGQGFGYTF. DNA for the CDR3: TGTGCCAGCACCACGCCGGGACAGGGATTCGGCTACACCTTC.

The CDR3 region has the DNA TGTGCCAGCAGCCCGGGAGGGGGAAGAGCTTTCTTT. Protein: CASSPGGGRAFF. The genes are TRBV2 and TRBJ1-1; perhaps TRBD1 as D (6 bases). V lost 6 bases to trimming and J lost 10 bases, with 15 bases between them. Looked up from germline, CDR1 is SNHLY and CDR2 is FYNNEI. The CDR3 spans 12 residues.

The chain uses TRBV6-1 and TRBJ1-3; D is unclear. With 4 bases removed from V and 7 bases from J, the gap between germline ends came to 17 bases. The CDR3 sequence is 15 residues long. The germline gives CDR1 MNHNS, CDR2 SASEGT. DNA for the CDR3: TGTGCCAGCAGTGCCTTAGAAGGCGGGCGGAACACCATATATTTT. The encoded protein is CASSALEGGRNTIYF.

The chain links TRBV7-9 to TRBJ1-3; TRBD1 matches 9 bases. Trimming at V came to 8 bases and at J to 0 bases, leaving 5 bases not matched to a gene. There are 15 residues in the CDR3. Germline lookup yields CDR1 SEHNR and CDR2 FQNEAQ (reference sequence). The CDR3 DNA reads as TGTGCCAGCTTACGGACAGGGGCCTCTGGAAACACCATATATTTT. It translates to CASLRTGASGNTIYF.

This clone was counted a single time. V usage is TRBV7-2 and J usage is TRBJ1-2; TRBD1 might be the D (6 bases). Germline V CDR1 and CDR2: SGHTA, FQGNSA. Trimming stripped 4 bases from V and 7 bases from J, with 19 bases between. This CDR3 contains 15 residues. The CDR3 loop reads CASSSTRGAEAGYTF. The CDR3 DNA sequence: TGTGCCAGCAGCTCGACTCGGGGGGCCGAGGCTGGCTACACCTTC.

This clone was found a few times. The V call is TRBV6-6, the J call TRBJ2-3; D gene ambiguous. CDR1 and CDR2 (germline): MNHNY, SVGAGI (reference sequence). The CDR3 contains 13 residues. The V end lost 7 bases, the J end lost 0 bases, and 8 bases lay between the germline ends. Here the CDR3 reads CASKPRSTDTQYF. The CDR3 DNA reads TGTGCCAGCAAGCCCCGTAGCACAGATACGCAGTATTTT.

This clone came up once. The chain is built from TRBV19 and TRBJ2-1, with 12 bases that match TRBD2. V shed 4 bases, J shed 4 bases, and the junction held 14 bases outside the gene matches. The CDR3 has 19 amino acids. CDR1 and CDR2 (germline): LNHDA, SQIVND (reference sequence). CDR3 DNA: TGTGCCAGTAGTACTCCCTCCTCTCTAGCGGGAGGGCCTTACAATGAGCAGTTCTTC. Encoded protein: CASSTPSSLAGGPYNEQFF. The complete variable domain, with remaining parts taken from reference TRBV19 and TRBJ2-1, reads DGGITQSPKYLFRKEGQNVTLSCEQNLNHDAMYWYRQDPGQGLRLIYYSQIVNDFQKGDIAEGYSVSREKKESFPLTVTSAQKNPTAFYLCASSTPSSLAGGPYNEQFFGPGTRLTVL.

The rearrangement joins TRBV28 to TRBJ2-7; maybe TRBD2 (6 bases). Trimming pared 7 bases from V and 2 bases from J, leaving 18 bases between. In germline, CDR1 is MDHEN, CDR2 SYDVKM. CDR3 length: 15 residues. CDR3 sequence: CASTLGTGATYEQYF. CDR3 in DNA: TGTGCCAGCACCCTAGGTACGGGAGCGACCTACGAGCAGTACTTC.

This clone has just one count. This chain links TRBV7-3 with TRBJ1-2; D is undetermined. This CDR3 spans 13 amino acids. The V gene lost 0 bases and the J gene lost 2 bases, with 4 bases spanning the gap. Looked up from germline, CDR1 is SGHTA and CDR2 is FQGTGA. The CDR3 DNA follows: TGTGCCAGCAGCTTAACCCAGAACTATGGCTACACCTTC. Residues: CASSLTQNYGYTF.

Details on this clone: An end of the junction does not agree with germline; a read error may underlie this. V gene TRBV29-1 combines with J gene TRBJ1-4; D call uncertain. The CDR3 has 14 amino acids. Germline V gene sequence: CDR1 SQVTM, CDR2 ANQGSEA. CDR3 in amino acids: CSVQDSGSTEKLFF. The CDR3 bases are TGCAGCGTTCAAGACTCGGGGAGCACTGAAAAACTGTTTTTT.

V and J are TRBV5-1 and TRBJ2-7; D remains ambiguous. The CDR3 loop spans 12 amino acids. With 7 bases removed from V and 3 bases from J, the gap between germline ends came to 11 bases. Germline V gene sequence: CDR1 SGHRS, CDR2 YFSETQ. The CDR3 nucleotides are TGCGCCAGCGCCGATACAGACTACGAGCAGTACTTC. This translates into CASADTDYEQYF.

CDR3 coding DNA: TGTGCCAGCAGCTTAGATCTTTCGACAGGGAGGACAATAAGCAATCAGCCCCAGCATTTT. This codes for CASSLDLSTGRTISNQPQHF. The chain is built from TRBV7-6 and TRBJ1-5, with TRBD1 matching over 7 bases. CDR1 SGHVS and CDR2 FNYEAQ come from the germline V gene. The V segment lost 1 base and the J segment 1 base; nucleotides outside the gene matches: 16. This CDR3 has 20 amino acids.

The rearrangement links TRBV29-1 to TRBJ1-3; D is unclear. The germline V and J ends were trimmed by 7 bases and 0 bases, with 13 bases remaining between them. CDR1 is SQVTM and CDR2 is ANQGSEA in the germline V gene. This CDR3 has 14 residues. The CDR3 DNA is TGCAGCGCTGCGGCCAGTTACTCTGGAAACACCATATATTTT. Amino acid sequence: CSAAASYSGNTIYF.

The chain has TRBV30 and TRBJ2-5; D is unclear. Gene TRBJ2-7 matches the end of the DNA better, so the J call may be wrong. Germline assignment: CDR1 GTSNPN and CDR2 SVGIG (reference sequence). CDR3 length: 12 residues. CDR3 loop: CAWSLGSYEQYF. DNA for the CDR3: TGTGCCTGGAGCCTAGGCTCCTACGAGCAGTACTTC.

V is TRBV2 and J is TRBJ2-3, with unresolved D. The CDR3 runs 12 residues. From germline, CDR1 is SNHLY and CDR2 FYNNEI. Trimming took 4 bases from V and 7 from J, leaving 9 bases between them. For the CDR3, the DNA is TGTGCCAGCAGTGCCCCCCAAAATACGCAGTATTTT. This codes for CASSAPQNTQYF.

This clone occurred a few times. The chain carries TRBV6-5 and TRBJ2-7; D may be TRBD2 (5 bases). V gave up 0 bases and J gave up 0 bases, with 12 bases separating them. This CDR3 region has 16 residues. Germline values: CDR1 MNHEY, CDR2 SVGAGI. The CDR3 loop reads CASSYSRAGLSYEQYF. DNA of the CDR3: TGTGCCAGCAGTTACTCGAGGGCAGGCCTCTCCTACGAGCAGTACTTC.

This chain links TRBV7-2 with TRBJ2-5; TRBD2 aligns across 10 bases. Germline trimming cut 3 bases from V and 4 bases from J; bases unmatched to any gene: 8. Per germline, CDR1 SGHTA and CDR2 FQGNSA. The CDR3 covers 16 residues. The CDR3: CASSFLPSGSGETQYF. The CDR3 DNA reads as TGTGCCAGCAGCTTCCTCCCTAGCGGGAGCGGAGAGACCCAGTACTTC.

V gene TRBV5-6 combines with J gene TRBJ2-2; 9 bases fit TRBD1. This CDR3 has 16 residues. Germline V CDR1 and CDR2: SGHDT, YYEEEE. Trimming cost V 0 bases and J 4 bases; bases outside gene matches: 4. The DNA for the CDR3 is TGTGCCAGCAGCTTGGAACAGGGGGCCCCCACCGGGGAGCTGTTTTTT. Translated: CASSLEQGAPTGELFF. The variable domain in full, completed from reference TRBV5-6 and TRBJ2-2, reads DAGVTQSPTHLIKTRGQQVTLRCSPKSGHDTVSWYQQALGQGPQFIFQYYEEEERQRGNFPDRFSGHQFPNYSSELNVNALLLGDSALYLCASSLEQGAPTGELFFGEGSRLTVL.

The CDR3 DNA is TGTGCCAGCAGTTTATCGAGCCTGGGGCCTCAAATGAACACTGAAGCTTTCTTT. Encoded protein: CASSLSSLGPQMNTEAFF. The V call is TRBV27, the J call TRBJ1-1; the D gene is possibly TRBD1 (5 bases). Germline CDR1 MNHEY, CDR2 SMNVEV (reference sequence). Trimming removed 0 bases at V and 0 bases at J, with 17 bases between. The CDR3 is 18 amino acids.

The rearrangement joins TRBV5-1 to TRBJ2-3, with a weak D call TRBD2 (5 bases). This CDR3 is built from 14 residues. The V gene lost 0 bases and the J gene lost 2 bases, with 7 bases spanning the gap. In germline, CDR1 is SGHRS, CDR2 YFSETQ. CDR3 nucleotide sequence: TGCGCCAGCAGCTTGGCGCGGGTCACAGATACGCAGTATTTT. Its translation is CASSLARVTDTQYF.